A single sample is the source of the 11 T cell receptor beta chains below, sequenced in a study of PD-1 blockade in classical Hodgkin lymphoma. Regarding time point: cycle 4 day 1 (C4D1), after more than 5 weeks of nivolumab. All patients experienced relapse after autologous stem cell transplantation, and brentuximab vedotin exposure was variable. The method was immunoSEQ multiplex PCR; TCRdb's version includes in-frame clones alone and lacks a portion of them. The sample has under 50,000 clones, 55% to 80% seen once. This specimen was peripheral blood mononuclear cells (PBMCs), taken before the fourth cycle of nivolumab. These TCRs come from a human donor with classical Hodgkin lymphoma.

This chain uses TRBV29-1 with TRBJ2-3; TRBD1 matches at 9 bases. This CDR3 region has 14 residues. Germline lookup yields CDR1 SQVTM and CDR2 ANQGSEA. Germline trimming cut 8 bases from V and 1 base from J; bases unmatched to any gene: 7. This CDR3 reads CSSKGQGGTDTQYF. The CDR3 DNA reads TGCAGCAGTAAGGGACAGGGAGGCACAGATACGCAGTATTTT.

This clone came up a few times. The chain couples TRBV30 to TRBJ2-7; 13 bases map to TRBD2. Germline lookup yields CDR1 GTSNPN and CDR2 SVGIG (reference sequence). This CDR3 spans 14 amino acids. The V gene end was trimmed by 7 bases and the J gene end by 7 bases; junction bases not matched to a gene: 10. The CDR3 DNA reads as TGTGCCTCTAAAACTAGCGGGGGGGCAGGGGAGCAGTACTTC. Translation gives CASKTSGGAGEQYF. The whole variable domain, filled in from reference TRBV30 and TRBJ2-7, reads SQTIHQWPATLVQPVGSPLSLECTVEGTSNPNLYWYRQAAGRGLQLLFYSVGIGQISSEVPQNLSASRPQDRQFILSSKKLLLSDSGFYLCASKTSGGAGEQYFGPGTRLTVT.

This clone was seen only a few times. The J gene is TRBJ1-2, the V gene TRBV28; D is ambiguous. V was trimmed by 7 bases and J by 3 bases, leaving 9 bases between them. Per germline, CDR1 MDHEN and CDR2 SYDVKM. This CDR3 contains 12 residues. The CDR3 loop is CASTTHDYGYTF. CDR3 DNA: TGTGCCAGCACCACCCACGACTATGGCTACACCTTC.

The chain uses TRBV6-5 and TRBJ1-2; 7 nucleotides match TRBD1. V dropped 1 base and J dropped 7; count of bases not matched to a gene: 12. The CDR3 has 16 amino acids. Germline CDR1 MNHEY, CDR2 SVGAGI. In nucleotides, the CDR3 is TGTGCCAGCAGTTACTGGAGGGGGCTAGACGATGGTGGCTACACCTTC. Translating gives CASSYWRGLDDGGYTF.

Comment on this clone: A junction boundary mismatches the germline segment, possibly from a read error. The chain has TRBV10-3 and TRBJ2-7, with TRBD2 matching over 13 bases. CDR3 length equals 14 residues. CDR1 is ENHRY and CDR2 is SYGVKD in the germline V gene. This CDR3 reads CATQWTSGSYERYF. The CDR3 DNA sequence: TGTGCCACCCAGTGGACTAGCGGGAGCTACGAGCGGTACTTC.

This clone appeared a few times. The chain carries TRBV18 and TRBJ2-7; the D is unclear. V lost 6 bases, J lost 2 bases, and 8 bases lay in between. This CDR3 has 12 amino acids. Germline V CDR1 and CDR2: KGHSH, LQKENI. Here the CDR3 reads CASSRPPYEQYF. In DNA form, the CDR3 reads TGTGCCAGCTCCCGCCCTCCCTACGAGCAGTACTTC.

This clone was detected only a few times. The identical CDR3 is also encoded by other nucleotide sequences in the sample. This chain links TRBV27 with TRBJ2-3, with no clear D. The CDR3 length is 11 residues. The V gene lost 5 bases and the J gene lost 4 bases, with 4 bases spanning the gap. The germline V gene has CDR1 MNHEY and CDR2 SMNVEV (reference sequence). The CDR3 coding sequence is TGTGCCAGCAGTAAGGCAGATACGCAGTATTTT. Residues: CASSKADTQYF.

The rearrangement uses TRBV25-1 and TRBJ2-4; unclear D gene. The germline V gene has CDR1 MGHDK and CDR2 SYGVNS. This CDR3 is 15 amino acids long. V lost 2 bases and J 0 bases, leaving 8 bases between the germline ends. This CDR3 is CASSEQRLAKNIQYF. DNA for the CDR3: TGTGCCAGCAGTGAACAGAGGCTAGCCAAAAACATTCAGTACTTC. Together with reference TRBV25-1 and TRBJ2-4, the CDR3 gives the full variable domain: EADIYQTPRYLVIGTGKKITLECSQTMGHDKMYWYQQDPGMELHLIHYSYGVNSTEKGDLSSESTVSRIRTEHFPLTLESARPSHTSQYLCASSEQRLAKNIQYFGAGTRLSVL.

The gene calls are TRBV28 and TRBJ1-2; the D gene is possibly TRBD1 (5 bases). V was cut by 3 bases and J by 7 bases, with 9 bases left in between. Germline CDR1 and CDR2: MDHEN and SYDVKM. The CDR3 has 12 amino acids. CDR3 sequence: CASSFKGAGYTF. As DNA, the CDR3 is TGTGCCAGCAGTTTTAAAGGGGCTGGCTACACCTTC.

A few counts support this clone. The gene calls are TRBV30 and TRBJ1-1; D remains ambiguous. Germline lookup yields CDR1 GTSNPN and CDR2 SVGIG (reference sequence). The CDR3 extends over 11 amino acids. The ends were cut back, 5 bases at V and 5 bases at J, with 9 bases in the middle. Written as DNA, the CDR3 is TGTGCCTGGGAACGGTGGACTGAAGCTTTCTTT. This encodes CAWERWTEAFF.

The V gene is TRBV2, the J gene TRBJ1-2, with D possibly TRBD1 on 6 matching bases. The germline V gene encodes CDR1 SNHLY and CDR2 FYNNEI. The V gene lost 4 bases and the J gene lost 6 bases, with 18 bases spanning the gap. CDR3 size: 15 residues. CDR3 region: CASSGSYGGADGYTF. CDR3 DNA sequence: TGTGCCAGCAGTGGATCCTATGGGGGCGCCGATGGCTACACCTTC.